A selection of T cell receptor beta chains follows, all from one sample in a study of cytomegalovirus exposure and HLA in healthy donors. This table comes from immunoSEQ multiplex PCR, and its TCRdb copy is limited to in-frame clones, with some not included. The data contain 300,000 to 350,000 clones, 88% of them singletons. Sequenced sample: PBMCs. These receptors all come from a man aged 25-45 years in good health and CMV-seronegative. Each CDR3 is given with its conserved first and last residue. The D gene is left open where the match is weak. Clone size is given for some rows only: seen once, a few or many times, or a class if the clone is expanded.

DNA	CDR3	size	D	J	V
TGTGCCACCCCCCGGGACAGGAGAACCGGGGAGCTGTTTTTT	CATPRDRRTGELFF	.	TRBD1	TRBJ2-2	TRBV6-1
TGTGCCAGCAGTGAAGGGACAGCCACTGAAGCTTTCTTT	CASSEGTATEAFF	.	.	TRBJ1-1	TRBV2
TGTGCCAGCAGCCGCGGACAGGGTCGATTCGAGCAGTACTTC	CASSRGQGRFEQYF	.	TRBD1	TRBJ2-7	TRBV7-2
TGTGCCAGCAGTGAGGACGGGACAGGGGCCTACGAGCAGTACTTC	CASSEDGTGAYEQYF	.	TRBD1	TRBJ2-7	TRBV25-1
TGTGCCAGCAGTTACTCCGTCCGGGACACCGCTAACTATGGCTACACCTTC	CASSYSVRDTANYGYTF	.	.	TRBJ1-2	TRBV6-7
TGTGCCAGCAGTTCACAGATGACTGAAGCTTTCTTT	CASSSQMTEAFF	.	.	TRBJ1-1	TRBV2
TGCGCCAGCAGCCAAGAACTGGCAGGGGGCTCCTACGAGCAGTACTTC	CASSQELAGGSYEQYF	.	TRBD1	TRBJ2-7	TRBV4-1
TGCGCCAGCTCTTACAAGGGGGGGGCCGAGCAGTACTTC	CASSYKGGAEQYF	.	.	TRBJ2-7	TRBV5-1
TGTGCCACCCTAGATCGGGCAGGGGGCTACGAGCAGTACTTC	CATLDRAGGYEQYF	.	TRBD1	TRBJ2-7	TRBV6-6
TGTGCCAGCAGCTTGGATGGCGGGGCGACTAACTATGGCTACACCTTC	CASSLDGGATNYGYTF	.	.	TRBJ1-2	TRBV5-6
TGTGCCAGCAGCTTAGGAGGGACTAGCGGCCAAGAGACCCAGTACTTC	CASSLGGTSGQETQYF	.	TRBD2	TRBJ2-5	TRBV11-3
TGTGCCAGCAGCTTGGGGACAGGGAGATTTGGAAACACCATATATTTT	CASSLGTGRFGNTIYF	.	TRBD1	TRBJ1-3	TRBV5-4
TGTGCCAGCAGCCCAAGACTCTCAGGGTACGAGCAGTACTTC	CASSPRLSGYEQYF	.	.	TRBJ2-7	TRBV28
TGTGCCAGCAGTTACCCGGGGGGGCCCTTGGATACGCAGTATTTT	CASSYPGGPLDTQYF	.	TRBD2	TRBJ2-3	TRBV6-5
TGCAGCGTTGAAGATAGGGGGCGCACAAAAAACATTCAGTACTTC	CSVEDRGRTKNIQYF	.	TRBD1	TRBJ2-4	TRBV29-1
TGTGCCAGCAGCTCGGACAGGGGTGGCTACGAGCAGTACTTC	CASSSDRGGYEQYF	.	TRBD1	TRBJ2-7	TRBV7-2
TGCGCCAGCAGCCAAGGAGGCACCGGGGAGCTGTTTTTT	CASSQGGTGELFF	.	.	TRBJ2-2	TRBV4-3
TGTGCCGGCCCCTCAGGGGGCAACTATGGCTACACCTTC	CAGPSGGNYGYTF	.	TRBD1	TRBJ1-2	TRBV30
TGTGCCAGCAGCTTATATGAGGAGACCCAGTACTTC	CASSLYEETQYF	.	.	TRBJ2-5	TRBV11-2
TGTGCCAGTACGGCCGGGATTCGAAGTGGCTACAATGAGCAGTTCTTC	CASTAGIRSGYNEQFF	.	.	TRBJ2-1	TRBV19
TGTGCCAGCAGCTCTCCCGGGACAGGGATTGTTGGCTACACCTTC	CASSSPGTGIVGYTF	.	TRBD1	TRBJ1-2	TRBV7-8
TGTGCCAGTAGTATGGGGGAGGGAAAGTTTAGGCCCCAGCATTTT	CASSMGEGKFRPQHF	.	.	TRBJ1-5	TRBV19
TGTGCCAGCAGCTTAGTACTTACTAACTATGGCTACACCTTC	CASSLVLTNYGYTF	.	.	TRBJ1-2	TRBV7-9
TGTGCCAGCAGTTCCTCCGACAGTTTCAATCAGCCCCAGCATTTT	CASSSSDSFNQPQHF	.	.	TRBJ1-5	TRBV6-5
TGTGCCAGCAGGATGACAGATTCCTACGAGCAGTACTTC	CASRMTDSYEQYF	.	.	TRBJ2-7	TRBV6-1
TGCGCCAGCAGCTCCCCAGGGGACCTCGGGGAGCTGTTTTTT	CASSSPGDLGELFF	.	.	TRBJ2-2	TRBV5-1
TGTGCCAGCAGTGAAACGGGAGTTTTGAGGGAGCAGTTCTTC	CASSETGVLREQFF	.	.	TRBJ2-1	TRBV25-1
TGTGCCAGCAGTCAAGGGACAGGGGGCTACGAGCAGTACTTC	CASSQGTGGYEQYF	.	TRBD1	TRBJ2-7	TRBV27
TGTGCCAGCAGCTCGCGCCAGGGAGGAGGGAGGGAGCTGTTTTTT	CASSSRQGGGRELFF	.	.	TRBJ2-2	TRBV11-2
TGTGCCAGCAGCGTGGGGACAGTCTACGAGCAGTACTTC	CASSVGTVYEQYF	few	TRBD1	TRBJ2-7	TRBV7-9
TGTGCCAGCAGCCAAATAGGGGGCTCCTACGAGCAGTACTTC	CASSQIGGSYEQYF	.	.	TRBJ2-7	TRBV7-9
TGTGCCAGCTGCTTAAGGGGGTCCAACAATGAGCAGTTCTTC	CASCLRGSNNEQFF	.	.	TRBJ2-1	TRBV6-5
TGTGCCAGCTCACGACAGGGACAAGCAACTAATGAAAAACTGTTTTTT	CASSRQGQATNEKLFF	.	TRBD1	TRBJ1-4	TRBV18
TGTGCCAGCAGTGGAACCCCCAGCGGGGGTGACTATGGCTACACCTTC	CASSGTPSGGDYGYTF	.	.	TRBJ1-2	TRBV25-1
TGTGCCAGCCTCAGCGGGAGGGAGACCCAGTACTTC	CASLSGRETQYF	.	TRBD2	TRBJ2-5	TRBV2
TGTGCCAGCAGTGAGTGGGACAGAACTCACTATGGCTACACCTTC	CASSEWDRTHYGYTF	.	TRBD1	TRBJ1-2	TRBV2
TGTGCCAGCAGTGAGCTTCCGGGGGGGCGAGATACGCAGTATTTT	CASSELPGGRDTQYF	.	TRBD2	TRBJ2-3	TRBV6-1
TGTGCCAGCAGCCGAGGGACAGGGGCTGGTCAGCCCCAGCATTTT	CASSRGTGAGQPQHF	.	TRBD1	TRBJ1-5	TRBV7-2
TGTGCCAGCAGCTTAGGAACAGGGAAAACTGAAGCTTTCTTT	CASSLGTGKTEAFF	.	.	TRBJ1-1	TRBV7-9
TGTGCCAGCAGCTTGGAGGGACAGGCAGGGGCCTTCTATGGCTACACCTTC	CASSLEGQAGAFYGYTF	.	TRBD1	TRBJ1-2	TRBV5-4
TGTGCCAGCAGTGAAGGTGGAGGGGAAGAGACCCAGTACTTC	CASSEGGGEETQYF	.	.	TRBJ2-5	TRBV2
TGCGCCAGCAGCCAAGCGTCCCCGGGACTACTCAACACCGGGGAGCTGTTTTTT	CASSQASPGLLNTGELFF	.	TRBD2	TRBJ2-2	TRBV4-3
TGTGCCAGCAGTTTCCTTGAGACCCAGTACTTC	CASSFLETQYF	once	.	TRBJ2-5	TRBV27
TGTGCCAGCAGCCCAGCCCAGGGTAGCATGAACACTGAAGCTTTCTTT	CASSPAQGSMNTEAFF	.	.	TRBJ1-1	TRBV13